This T cell receptor beta chain emerged from a study of PD-1 blockade in mismatch repair-deficient tumors. The CDR3 sequence is 15 residues long. Germline lookup yields CDR1 LNHDA and CDR2 SQIVND (reference sequence). Losses at the gene ends were 8 bases for V and 4 bases for J; bases not matched to a gene: 12. The time point: approximately 11-day in vitro stimulation with candidate neoantigen peptide 7. TCR sequencing covered a few patients who responded to pembrolizumab. Cells were stimulated roughly 10 days with each of over five ELISpot-reactive neoantigens. An identically run culture lacking peptide was the fold-change baseline. Points from the study as a whole: Tumor-resident clones, often absent from pretreatment blood, expanded after pembrolizumab and then contracted.

The repertoire was sequenced with immunoSEQ multiplex PCR; TCRdb's copy has only in-frame clones and lacks some. This sample has some 10,000 clones, with over 80% found just once. For this clone: The antigen remains undetermined.

J is TRBJ1-2 and V is TRBV19; 8 bases match TRBD1. The TCR comes from an adult with mismatch repair-deficient cancer. This specimen was cells cultured in vitro, taken from a patient treated with pembrolizumab. In DNA, the CDR3 is TGTGCCAGTTACCGTGGACAGGGTTTCTCCTATGGCTACACCTTC. Encoded protein: CASYRGQGFSYGYTF.